These T cell receptor beta chains were read from a single sample in a study of blood T cell repertoires in COVID-19. The method was immunoSEQ multiplex PCR; TCRdb's version includes in-frame clones alone and lacks a portion of them. The sample includes around 180,000 clones, roughly three quarters of them seen just once. The sequenced sample was PBMCs or T cells enriched from blood (not recorded which). These receptors were collected from a woman in her 50s with acute COVID-19. The CDR3 runs from the conserved cysteine through the conserved F or W. Fields, in order: D gene, clone size, V gene, J gene, CDR3 DNA, CDR3 protein. A D gene is named only where the DNA matches it firmly. Size is stated for part of the rows, as once, few or many counts, or as a class when the clone is expanded.

D: .; size: .; V: TRBV24-1; J: TRBJ1-5; DNA: TGTGCCACCAGTGATGGAGCGTGGGGCAATCAGCCCCAGCATTTT; CDR3: CATSDGAWGNQPQHF
D: .; size: once; V: TRBV5-8; J: TRBJ1-3; DNA: TGTGCCAGCAGCTTGCCGGGAAACACCATATATTTT; CDR3: CASSLPGNTIYF
D: TRBD1; size: few; V: TRBV7-2; J: TRBJ1-1; DNA: TGTGCCAGCAGCCGCCCGACAGGGGGGAAAATTGAAGCTTTCTTT; CDR3: CASSRPTGGKIEAFF
D: TRBD1; size: .; V: TRBV28; J: TRBJ1-3; DNA: TGTGCCAGCAGTACCCGGGACAGACTTTACTCTGGAAACACCATATATTTT; CDR3: CASSTRDRLYSGNTIYF
D: .; size: once; V: TRBV10-1; J: TRBJ1-5; DNA: TGCGCCAGCAGTGAGGGGGGGGCGGAAGATCAGCCCCAGCATTTT; CDR3: CASSEGGAEDQPQHF
D: .; size: .; V: TRBV6-5; J: TRBJ1-1; DNA: TGTGCCAGCAGTCCCGACAACATGAACACTGAAGCTTTCTTT; CDR3: CASSPDNMNTEAFF
D: .; size: .; V: TRBV4-3; J: TRBJ1-3; DNA: TGCGCCAGCAGCCAAAGGATCGGGTACGGGTCTGGAAACACCATATATTTT; CDR3: CASSQRIGYGSGNTIYF
D: TRBD2; size: .; V: TRBV19; J: TRBJ2-2; DNA: TGTGCCAGTAGCCCTGCGGGGGGCCTTCACGGGGAGCTGTTTTTT; CDR3: CASSPAGGLHGELFF
D: TRBD1; size: .; V: TRBV7-8; J: TRBJ1-6; DNA: TGTGCCAGCAGCTTAGAGGGACAGCTGTATAATTCACCCCTCCACTTT; CDR3: CASSLEGQLYNSPLHF
D: .; size: .; V: TRBV5-1; J: TRBJ2-2; DNA: TGCGCCAGCAGCCGGGAAGTCCCCTACCTCGGGGAGCTGTTTTTT; CDR3: CASSREVPYLGELFF
D: TRBD1; size: few; V: TRBV28; J: TRBJ1-2; DNA: TGTGCCAGCAGTCCTCTGGGGACAGGTGATTATGGCTACACCTTC; CDR3: CASSPLGTGDYGYTF
D: TRBD1; size: .; V: TRBV9; J: TRBJ2-1; DNA: TGTGCCAGCAGCGGAAGGACAGGTTACAATGAGCAGTTCTTC; CDR3: CASSGRTGYNEQFF
D: .; size: .; V: TRBV6-5; J: TRBJ1-2; DNA: TGTGCCAGCTGCCCGGTGGCAGGCGTGGGCTACACCTTC; CDR3: CASCPVAGVGYTF
D: .; size: .; V: TRBV28; J: TRBJ1-5; DNA: TGTGCCAGCAGGTTTAGTATCAGGGGTGGGCAGCCCCAGCATTTT; CDR3: CASRFSIRGGQPQHF
D: .; size: .; V: TRBV14; J: TRBJ1-1; DNA: TGTGCCAGCAGCCAACGCACTGAAGCTTTCTTT; CDR3: CASSQRTEAFF
D: .; size: .; V: TRBV30; J: TRBJ1-2; DNA: TGTGCCTGGAGTGTAGGGGTGAAGGGGTATGGCTACACCTTC; CDR3: CAWSVGVKGYGYTF
D: .; size: once; V: TRBV6-1; J: TRBJ1-2; DNA: TGTGCCAGCAGTGAAGTCTACGGCTACACCTTC; CDR3: CASSEVYGYTF
D: .; size: .; V: TRBV24-1; J: TRBJ2-1; DNA: TGTGCCACCAGTGACCTGGGGCTCCCTGAGTCAAGCGATGAGCAGTTCTTC; CDR3: CATSDLGLPESSDEQFF
D: TRBD2; size: .; V: TRBV5-1; J: TRBJ2-1; DNA: TGCGCCAGCAGCCGGCTAGCGGGGAATGAGCAGTTCTTC; CDR3: CASSRLAGNEQFF
D: TRBD2; size: .; V: TRBV19; J: TRBJ2-2; DNA: TGTGCCAGTAGGGATAGCGGGGGGCCCTTTTCTTTGAACACCGGGGAGCTGTTTTTT; CDR3: CASRDSGGPFSLNTGELFF
D: .; size: .; V: TRBV5-1; J: TRBJ1-1; DNA: TGCGCCAGCAGCTTTACAGGGCCGAACACTGAAGCTTTCTTT; CDR3: CASSFTGPNTEAFF
D: TRBD1; size: .; V: TRBV2; J: TRBJ1-1; DNA: TGTGCCAGCAGTGGACAGGGGAACACTGAAGCTTTCTTT; CDR3: CASSGQGNTEAFF
D: .; size: once; V: TRBV3-1/TRBV3-2; J: TRBJ1-1; DNA: TGTGCCAGCAGCCCGCGTCGCCAGAACACTGAAGCTTTCTTT; CDR3: CASSPRRQNTEAFF
D: TRBD1; size: .; V: TRBV19; J: TRBJ1-5; DNA: TGTGCCAGTAGGACACAGGGGGCAGAGCCCCAGCATTTT; CDR3: CASRTQGAEPQHF
D: TRBD1; size: .; V: TRBV3-1/TRBV3-2; J: TRBJ1-2; DNA: TGTGCCAGCAGCCACAGGGGGCTTAACTATGGCTACACCTTC; CDR3: CASSHRGLNYGYTF
D: TRBD1; size: .; V: TRBV27; J: TRBJ1-4; DNA: TGTGCCAGCAGTGTAACACAGGGGGTGAATGAAAAACTGTTTTTT; CDR3: CASSVTQGVNEKLFF
D: .; size: .; V: TRBV5-4; J: TRBJ1-2; DNA: TGTGCCAGCAGCTTCTGGGGAGGAAACTATGGCTACACCTTC; CDR3: CASSFWGGNYGYTF
D: .; size: .; V: TRBV7-9; J: TRBJ2-5; DNA: TGTGCCAGCAGCGGGCTGGGTGTCCAAGAGACCCAGTACTTC; CDR3: CASSGLGVQETQYF
D: .; size: .; V: TRBV27; J: TRBJ1-2; DNA: TGTGCCAGCAGTAGTAGGCAGGGCGGCACCTATGGCTACACCTTC; CDR3: CASSSRQGGTYGYTF
D: TRBD1; size: .; V: TRBV5-5; J: TRBJ2-5; DNA: TGTGCCAGCAGCCTGGGGGGCAGGACAGGGGACCAAGAGACCCAGTACTTC; CDR3: CASSLGGRTGDQETQYF
D: .; size: .; V: TRBV29-1; J: TRBJ1-5; DNA: TGCAGCGCCGCGGGGAGCAATCAGCCCCAGCATTTT; CDR3: CSAAGSNQPQHF
D: .; size: .; V: TRBV2; J: TRBJ1-5; DNA: TGTGCCAGCAGGGCGGACGGGCAGGGCAGCAATCAGCCCCAGCATTTT; CDR3: CASRADGQGSNQPQHF
D: TRBD1; size: .; V: TRBV7-8; J: TRBJ1-4; DNA: TGTGCCAGCAGCTTAGGGACAGGGTCTAATGAAAAACTGTTTTTT; CDR3: CASSLGTGSNEKLFF
D: .; size: once; V: TRBV6-2/TRBV6-3; J: TRBJ1-3; DNA: TGTGCCAGCAGTTTTTTTCAGGGACTTTTTGGAAACACCATATATTTT; CDR3: CASSFFQGLFGNTIYF
D: .; size: .; V: TRBV24-1; J: TRBJ2-5; DNA: TGTGCCACCAGTGGCGACACAGAGACCCAGTACTTC; CDR3: CATSGDTETQYF
D: .; size: .; V: TRBV9; J: TRBJ1-1; DNA: TGTGCCAGCAGCGTAGTGGGGGGGAACTTGAACACTGAAGCTTTCTTT; CDR3: CASSVVGGNLNTEAFF
D: TRBD2; size: .; V: TRBV20-1; J: TRBJ2-5; DNA: TGCAGTGCTAGTTCCCCTGTGCGGGGGACGCGGGAGACCCAGTACTTC; CDR3: CSASSPVRGTRETQYF
D: .; size: .; V: TRBV29-1; J: TRBJ1-1; DNA: TGCAGCCAACAGGCAGGCATTTCTGAAGCTTTCTTT; CDR3: CSQQAGISEAFF
D: .; size: once; V: TRBV5-6; J: TRBJ1-4; DNA: TGTGCCAGCAGCTTTAGTCAGCGTAATGAAAAACTGTTTTTT; CDR3: CASSFSQRNEKLFF
D: TRBD1; size: .; V: TRBV5-4; J: TRBJ2-1; DNA: TGTGCCAGCAGCGGCCGGGACAGGGGGAAGAATGAGCAGTTCTTC; CDR3: CASSGRDRGKNEQFF
D: .; size: .; V: TRBV14; J: TRBJ2-1; DNA: TGTGCCAGCAGCCAAGGGCGGGGTCGAGTGGAAAATGAGCAGTTCTTC; CDR3: CASSQGRGRVENEQFF
D: .; size: .; V: TRBV10-1; J: TRBJ2-6; DNA: TGCGCCAGCAGTGAAAGGGGAACTGGGGCCAACGTCCTGACTTTC; CDR3: CASSERGTGANVLTF
D: .; size: .; V: TRBV2; J: TRBJ2-1; DNA: TGTGCCAGCAGTGATGCAGGGGTGGGCCCCAATGAGCAGTTCTTC; CDR3: CASSDAGVGPNEQFF
D: TRBD1; size: once; V: TRBV10-3; J: TRBJ1-1; DNA: TGTGCCATCAGTGAGCCGCGGACAGGGATGAACACTGAAGCTTTCTTT; CDR3: CAISEPRTGMNTEAFF
D: .; size: .; V: TRBV7-2; J: TRBJ1-2; DNA: TGTGCCAGCAGCCCGGGCAGGGCTAACTATGGCTACACCTTC; CDR3: CASSPGRANYGYTF
D: .; size: .; V: TRBV6-6; J: TRBJ1-5; DNA: TGTGCCAGCAGTCAAACGCGAGGAAGGCAGCCCCAGCATTTT; CDR3: CASSQTRGRQPQHF
D: .; size: .; V: TRBV12-3/TRBV12-4; J: TRBJ1-2; DNA: TGTGCCAGCAGTTCGGCGGGAATTTATGGCTACACCTTC; CDR3: CASSSAGIYGYTF
D: TRBD2; size: few; V: TRBV5-4; J: TRBJ2-3; DNA: TGTGCCAGCAGCTTGGTTAGCGGGGGGGCTGGAGATACGCAGTATTTT; CDR3: CASSLVSGGAGDTQYF
D: TRBD1; size: .; V: TRBV7-9; J: TRBJ1-1; DNA: TGTGCCAGCAGCCGGACAGGGGGCGGATACACTGAAGCTTTCTTT; CDR3: CASSRTGGGYTEAFF